The clone carrying this T cell receptor beta chain was counted ten times or more. This sample was included in a study of T-cell reconstitution after alpha-beta-depleted transplantation in children. The V gene end was trimmed by 6 bases and the J gene end by 3 bases; junction bases not matched to a gene: 10. In germline, CDR1 is DFQATT, CDR2 SNEGSKA (reference sequence). CDR3 length: 15 amino acids. A library of TCRbeta sequences, prepared with unique molecular identifiers, was generated. One entry per CDR3 protein, called by TCRdb with MiXCR from the PCR reads. The data hold more than 550,000 distinct CDR3 sequences, with more than 9% observed a single time.

This clonotype was sampled from a human donor who donated a stem cell graft to a child with acute myeloid leukemia. The sample here was PBMCs from the stem cell graft donor, taken from the stem cell graft. This chain connects TRBV20-1 to TRBJ2-1; 8 positions agree with TRBD2. The CDR3 region has the DNA TGCAGTGCAGATTCCGGGACTAGTGGCTACAATGAGCAGTTCTTC. Translating it yields CSADSGTSGYNEQFF.